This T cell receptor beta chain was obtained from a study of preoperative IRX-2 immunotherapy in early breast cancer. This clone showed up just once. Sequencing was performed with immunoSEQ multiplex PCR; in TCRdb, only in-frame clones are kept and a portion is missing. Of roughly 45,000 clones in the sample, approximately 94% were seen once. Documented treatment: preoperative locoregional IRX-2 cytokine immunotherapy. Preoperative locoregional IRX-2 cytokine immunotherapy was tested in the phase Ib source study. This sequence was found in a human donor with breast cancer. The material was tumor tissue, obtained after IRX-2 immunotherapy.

The CDR3 DNA sequence: TGTGCCAGCAGTTACTCGATGTGGCAGGCCGGAGTAAGAGCTTTCTTT. Translating it yields CASSYSMWQAGVRAFF. The chain joins TRBV6-5 to TRBJ1-1; D is ambiguous. Germline V gives CDR1 MNHEY, CDR2 SVGAGI. V lost 0 bases and J lost 10, with 21 bases in between. This CDR3 comprises 16 residues.